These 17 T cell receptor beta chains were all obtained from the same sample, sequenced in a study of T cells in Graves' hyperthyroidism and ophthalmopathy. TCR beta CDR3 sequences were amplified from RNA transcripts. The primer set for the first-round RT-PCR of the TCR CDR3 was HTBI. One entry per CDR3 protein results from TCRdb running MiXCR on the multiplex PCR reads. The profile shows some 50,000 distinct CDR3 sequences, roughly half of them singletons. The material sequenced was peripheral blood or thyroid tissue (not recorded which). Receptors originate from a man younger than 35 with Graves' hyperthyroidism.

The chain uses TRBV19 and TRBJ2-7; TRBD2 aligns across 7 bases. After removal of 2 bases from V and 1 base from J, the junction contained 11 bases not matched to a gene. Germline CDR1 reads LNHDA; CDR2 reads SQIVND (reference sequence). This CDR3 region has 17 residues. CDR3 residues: CASSIRVAGASSYEQYF. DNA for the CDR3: TGTGCCAGTAGTATACGTGTGGCGGGAGCGAGTTCCTACGAGCAGTACTTC.

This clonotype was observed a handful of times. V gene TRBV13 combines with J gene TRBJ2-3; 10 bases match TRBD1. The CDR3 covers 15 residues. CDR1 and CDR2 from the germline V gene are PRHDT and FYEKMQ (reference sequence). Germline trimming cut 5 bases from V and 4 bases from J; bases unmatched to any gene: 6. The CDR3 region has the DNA TGTGCCAGCAGCACAGGACAGGGGGGGGCAGATACGCAGTATTTT. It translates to CASSTGQGGADTQYF.

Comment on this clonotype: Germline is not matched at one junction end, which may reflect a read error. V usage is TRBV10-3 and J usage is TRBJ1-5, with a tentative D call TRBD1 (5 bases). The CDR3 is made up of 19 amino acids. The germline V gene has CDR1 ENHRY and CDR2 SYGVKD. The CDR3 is CAINEEWGNKVEGNRPQHF. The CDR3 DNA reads TGTGCCATCAATGAGGAATGGGGGAATAAGGTCGAGGGCAATCGGCCCCAGCATTTT.

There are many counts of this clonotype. The CDR3 spells CASSPADRSYGYTF. In nucleotides, the CDR3 is TGTGCCAGCAGTCCCGCTGACAGGTCCTATGGCTACACCTTC. The V and J genes are TRBV12-3 or TRBV12-4 and TRBJ1-2; weak D call: TRBD1 (6 bases). V shed 5 bases and J shed 4 bases, with 14 bases lying between them. This CDR3 has 14 amino acids.

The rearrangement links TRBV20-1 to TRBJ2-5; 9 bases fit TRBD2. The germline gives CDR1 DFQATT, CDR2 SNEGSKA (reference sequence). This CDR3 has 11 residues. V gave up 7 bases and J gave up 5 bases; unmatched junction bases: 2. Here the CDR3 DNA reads TGCAGTGTAGCGGGAGCGGAGACCCAGTACTTC. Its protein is CSVAGAETQYF.

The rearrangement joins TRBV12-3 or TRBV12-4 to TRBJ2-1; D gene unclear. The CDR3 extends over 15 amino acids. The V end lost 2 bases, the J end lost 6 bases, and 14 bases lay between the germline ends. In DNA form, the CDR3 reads TGTGCCAGCAGTTTATGGCAAGGGCCCGTCAATGAGCAGTTCTTC. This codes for CASSLWQGPVNEQFF.

CDR3 coding DNA: TGCAGCGTTGGGACAGGGTGGAACTATGGCTACACCTTC. Protein sequence: CSVGTGWNYGYTF. The rearrangement links TRBV29-1 to TRBJ1-2; TRBD1 aligns across 8 bases. After removal of 4 bases from V and 2 bases from J, the junction contained 3 bases not matched to a gene. Germline-derived CDR1 and CDR2 are SQVTM and ANQGSEA. The CDR3 has 13 amino acids.

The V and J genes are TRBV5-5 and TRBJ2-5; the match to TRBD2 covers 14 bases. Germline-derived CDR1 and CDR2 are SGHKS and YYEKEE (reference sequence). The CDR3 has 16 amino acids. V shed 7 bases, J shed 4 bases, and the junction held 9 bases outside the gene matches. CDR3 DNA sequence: TGTGCCAGCTCGGGACTAGCGGGAGTGGAAGGAGAGACCCAGTACTTC. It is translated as CASSGLAGVEGETQYF.

The CDR3, as DNA: TGTGCCAGCAGCCCCTTCTCCTATAATTCACCCCTCCACTTT. This encodes CASSPFSYNSPLHF. V gene TRBV7-9 combines with J gene TRBJ1-6; D remains ambiguous. Germline lookup yields CDR1 SEHNR and CDR2 FQNEAQ (reference sequence). This CDR3 region has 14 residues. Trimming took 5 bases from V and 0 from J, leaving 5 bases between them.

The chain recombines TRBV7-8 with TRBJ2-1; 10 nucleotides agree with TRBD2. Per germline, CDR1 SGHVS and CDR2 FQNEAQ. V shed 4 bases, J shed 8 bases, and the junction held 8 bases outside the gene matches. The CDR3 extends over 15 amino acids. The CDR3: CASSYGLAERDEQFF. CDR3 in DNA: TGTGCCAGCAGCTACGGACTAGCGGAGCGGGATGAGCAGTTCTTC.

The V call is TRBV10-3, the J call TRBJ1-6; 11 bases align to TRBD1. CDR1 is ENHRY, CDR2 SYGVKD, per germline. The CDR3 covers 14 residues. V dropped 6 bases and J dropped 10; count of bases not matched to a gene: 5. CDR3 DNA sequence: TGTGCCATCAGGAGGACAGGGGGCGGATCACCCCTCCACTTT. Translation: CAIRRTGGGSPLHF.

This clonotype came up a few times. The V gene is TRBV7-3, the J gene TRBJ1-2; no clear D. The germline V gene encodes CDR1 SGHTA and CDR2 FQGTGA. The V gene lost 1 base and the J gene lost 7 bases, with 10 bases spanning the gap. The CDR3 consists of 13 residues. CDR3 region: CASSLRFGGGYTF. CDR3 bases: TGTGCCAGCAGCTTAAGGTTTGGCGGTGGCTACACCTTC. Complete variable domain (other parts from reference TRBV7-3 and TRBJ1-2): GAGVSQTPSNKVTEKGKYVELRCDPISGHTALYWYRQSLGQGPEFLIYFQGTGAADDSGLPNDRFFAVRPEGSVSTLKIQRTERGDSAVYLCASSLRFGGGYTFGSGTRLTVV.

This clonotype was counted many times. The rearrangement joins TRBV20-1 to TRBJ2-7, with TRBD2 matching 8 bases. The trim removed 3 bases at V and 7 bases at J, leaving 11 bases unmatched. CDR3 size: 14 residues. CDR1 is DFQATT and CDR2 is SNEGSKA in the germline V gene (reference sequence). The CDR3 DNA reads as TGCAGTGCTAGGCCCCTAGCGGGCCTCTCTGAGCAGTACTTC. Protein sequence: CSARPLAGLSEQYF.

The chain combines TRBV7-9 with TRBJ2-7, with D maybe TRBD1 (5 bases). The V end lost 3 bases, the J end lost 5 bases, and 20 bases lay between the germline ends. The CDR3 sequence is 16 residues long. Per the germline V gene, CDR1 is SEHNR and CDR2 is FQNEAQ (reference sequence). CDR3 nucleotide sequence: TGTGCCAGCAGCTTGGCACTCAGGGAACAGGCCCACGAGCAGTACTTC. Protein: CASSLALREQAHEQYF.

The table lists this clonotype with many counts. The CDR3 region is CASRGGGELFF. CDR3 in DNA: TGTGCCAGCAGGGGGGGCGGGGAGCTGTTTTTT. The chain uses TRBV25-1 and TRBJ2-2; tentatively, D is TRBD2 (6 bases). Trimming took off 6 bases at V and 7 bases at J, with 6 bases between the two ends. From germline, CDR1 is MGHDK and CDR2 SYGVNS. The CDR3 is 11 residues long.

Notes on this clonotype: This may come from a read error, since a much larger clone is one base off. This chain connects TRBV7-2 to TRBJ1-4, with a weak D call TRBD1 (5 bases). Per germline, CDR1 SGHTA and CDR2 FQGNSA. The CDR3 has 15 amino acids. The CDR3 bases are TGTGCCGGCAGCTTGGGGCGGACGATTAATGAAAAACTGTTTTTT. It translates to CAGSLGRTINEKLFF.

This CDR3 reads CATSRDHGHEQYF. DNA for the CDR3: TGTGCCACCAGCAGAGATCACGGACACGAGCAGTACTTC. This chain links TRBV15 with TRBJ2-7; D is ambiguous. Trimming pared 0 bases from V and 5 bases from J, leaving 8 bases between. The CDR3 length is 13 residues. Germline CDR1 is LNHNV and CDR2 is YYDKDF (reference sequence).